A single sample is the source of the 24 T cell receptor beta chains below, sequenced in a study of T cell changes during pregnancy in multiple sclerosis. TCRdb keeps only in-frame clones here, not all; method: immunoSEQ multiplex PCR. The table lists about 38,000 clones, about 93% of them singletons. The material sequenced was CD4+ T cells from peripheral blood mononuclear cells, taken after pregnancy. The source of these receptors is a female donor in good health, enrolled as a control in a pregnancy study.

The V call is TRBV29-1, the J call TRBJ1-3; D gene uncertain. V was clipped by 3 bases and J by 0 bases, with 9 bases between them. CDR1 is SQVTM and CDR2 is ANQGSEA in the germline V gene. The CDR3 extends over 14 amino acids. The CDR3 DNA reads as TGCAGCGTTGAGAACGGAGGCTCTGGAAACACCATATATTTT. Translation: CSVENGGSGNTIYF.

This clone appeared a single time. The rearrangement joins TRBV10-1 to TRBJ2-7; possibly TRBD2 for D (5 bases). V lost 3 bases and J 3 bases, leaving 12 bases between the germline ends. This CDR3 region has 14 residues. Germline V gene data show CDR1 as WNHNN and CDR2 as SYGVQD (reference sequence). CDR3: CASSERADFYEQYF. CDR3 sequence (DNA): TGCGCCAGCAGTGAACGGGCGGACTTCTACGAGCAGTACTTC.

The chain combines TRBV19 with TRBJ2-7; tentative D call: TRBD1 (6 bases). The germline V and J ends were trimmed by 3 bases and 2 bases, with 11 bases remaining between them. Germline V lookup: CDR1 LNHDA, CDR2 SQIVND (reference sequence). The CDR3 loop spans 14 amino acids. This chain's CDR3 is CASSIRGSTYEQYF. The CDR3 DNA follows: TGTGCCAGTAGTATTAGGGGGAGTACCTACGAGCAGTACTTC.

The chain combines TRBV30 with TRBJ1-1; 9 nucleotides agree with TRBD1. Germline V lookup: CDR1 GTSNPN, CDR2 SVGIG (reference sequence). V trimming: 4 bases; J trimming: 5 bases; junction bases outside the gene matches: 14. The CDR3 contains 16 residues. This CDR3 is CAWIWTGASGRTEAFF. In DNA, the CDR3 is TGTGCCTGGATTTGGACAGGGGCTTCAGGTAGGACTGAAGCTTTCTTT.

This chain joins TRBV6-5 and TRBJ1-5; D possibly corresponds to TRBD1 (6 bases). In germline, CDR1 is MNHEY, CDR2 SVGAGI. Trimming stripped 8 bases from V and 6 bases from J, with 14 bases between. This CDR3 has 13 amino acids. CDR3 in DNA: TGTGCCAGCTCCGGGACAATGGGTCAGCCCCAGCATTTT. This codes for CASSGTMGQPQHF.

CDR3 region: CASLDRVSPGELFF. CDR3 nucleotide sequence: TGTGCCAGCCTCGACAGGGTCTCCCCCGGGGAGCTGTTTTTT. The rearrangement links TRBV11-1 to TRBJ2-2; TRBD1 matches 7 bases. Germline CDR1 is SGHAT and CDR2 is FQDESV (reference sequence). This CDR3 spans 14 amino acids. V shed 8 bases, J shed 6 bases, and the junction held 9 bases outside the gene matches.

The V gene is TRBV6-6, the J gene TRBJ2-2; 11 nucleotides line up with TRBD2. This CDR3 is built from 15 residues. Per germline, CDR1 MNHNY and CDR2 SVGAGI (reference sequence). The trim removed 6 bases at V and 7 bases at J, leaving 7 bases unmatched. The CDR3 DNA sequence: TGTGCCAGCAGCTTAGCGGGGGGGCAGGGCGGGGAGCTGTTTTTT. It specifies CASSLAGGQGGELFF.

In this sample, this clone turned up once. This sequence joins TRBV19 and TRBJ2-1, with 12 bases fitting TRBD2. CDR1 and CDR2 from the germline V gene are LNHDA and SQIVND (reference sequence). CDR3 size: 15 residues. Unmatched junction bases numbered 6, after V lost 5 bases and J lost 7 bases. The CDR3 DNA is TGTGCCAGTAGTCGGACTAGCGGGAATAGGAATGAGCAGTTCTTC. This codes for CASSRTSGNRNEQFF.

The chain carries TRBV12-5 and TRBJ1-1, with D perhaps matching TRBD1 (5 bases). The germline CDR1 and CDR2 sequences are LGHNT and FRNRAP. Trimming pared 5 bases from V and 7 bases from J, leaving 17 bases between. The CDR3 sequence is 14 residues long. CDR3 sequence reads: CASGRTGGIDEAFF. DNA of the CDR3: TGTGCTAGTGGTAGGACGGGGGGGATTGATGAAGCTTTCTTT.

The gene calls are TRBV6-4 and TRBJ2-7, with a tentative D call TRBD1 (6 bases). Germline-derived CDR1 and CDR2 are MRHNA and SNTAGT. The V and J ends lost 5 bases and 2 bases respectively, with 10 bases between them. CDR3 length: 13 amino acids. CDR3 sequence: CASSPGHTYEQYF. The CDR3 DNA is TGTGCCAGCAGTCCGGGACATACCTACGAGCAGTACTTC.

The DNA of the CDR3 is TGTGCCAGCAGCCCCTCTATTCCGGGCAGCGGGAGCTCCTACGAGCAGTACTTC. Translation: CASSPSIPGSGSSYEQYF. V is TRBV4-2 and J is TRBJ2-7; 8 nucleotides agree with TRBD2. Per the germline V gene, CDR1 is LGHNA and CDR2 is YNFKEQ. The CDR3 runs 18 residues. V was clipped by 4 bases and J by 0 bases; unmatched bases: 14.

This clone was counted a single time. The chain is built from TRBV19 and TRBJ2-7; TRBD1 agrees at 11 bases. Germline CDR1 LNHDA, CDR2 SQIVND (reference sequence). The junction had 9 bases not matched to a gene; V was cut back by 7 bases and J by 7 bases. The CDR3 is 14 amino acids. The CDR3: CASTSGQGAREQYF. CDR3 DNA: TGTGCCAGTACCTCAGGACAGGGGGCACGGGAGCAGTACTTC.

The chain couples TRBV5-1 to TRBJ2-7, with TRBD1 matching 11 bases. The CDR3 runs to 14 residues. Germline CDR1 is SGHRS and CDR2 is YFSETQ. Germline trimming cut 4 bases from V and 4 bases from J; bases unmatched to any gene: 4. The CDR3 sequence is CASSIGQGAYEQYF. DNA of the CDR3: TGCGCCAGCAGCATAGGACAGGGGGCATACGAGCAGTACTTC.

The rearrangement uses TRBV19 and TRBJ2-1; TRBD2 matches 14 bases. Looked up from germline, CDR1 is LNHDA and CDR2 is SQIVND (reference sequence). The CDR3 contains 14 residues. V lost 9 bases to trimming and J lost 12 bases; unmatched junction nucleotides: 10. The CDR3 sequence: CASTTGTSGGMQFF. As DNA, the CDR3 is TGTGCCAGCACAACCGGGACTAGCGGGGGTATGCAGTTCTTC.

The chain joins TRBV19 to TRBJ1-6, with TRBD1 as a possible D gene (6 bases). The ends were cut back, 4 bases at V and 6 bases at J, with 13 bases in the middle. CDR1 is LNHDA and CDR2 is SQIVND in the germline V gene (reference sequence). There are 15 residues in the CDR3. The CDR3 loop is CASSKADRSNSPLHF. DNA for the CDR3: TGTGCCAGTAGTAAGGCCGACAGGTCTAATTCACCCCTCCACTTT.

CDR3 amino acids: CASSTSGGLPYEQYF. The CDR3 DNA follows: TGTGCCAGCAGTACTAGCGGGGGGCTTCCCTACGAGCAGTACTTC. The chain carries TRBV2 and TRBJ2-7, with TRBD2 matching over 12 bases. The V gene end was trimmed by 5 bases and the J gene end by 2 bases; junction bases not matched to a gene: 4. Per germline, CDR1 SNHLY and CDR2 FYNNEI. The CDR3 spans 15 residues.

This clone has a single count. V gene TRBV19 combines with J gene TRBJ2-7, with D maybe TRBD2 (5 bases). The germline CDR1 and CDR2 sequences are LNHDA and SQIVND (reference sequence). Trimming cost V 5 bases and J 7 bases, with 12 bases left between them. The CDR3 consists of 12 residues. The CDR3 DNA follows: TGTGCCAGTAGTTCCCCCCCGGGGGAGCAGTACTTC. Translation gives CASSSPPGEQYF.

This clone has a single count. The V call is TRBV19, the J call TRBJ2-7; 13 bases fit TRBD2. V was pared by 5 bases and J by 1 base, with 2 bases of the junction left unmatched. The CDR3 contains 15 residues. Looked up from germline, CDR1 is LNHDA and CDR2 is SQIVND (reference sequence). CDR3 coding DNA: TGTGCCAGTAGTTGGACTAGCGGGGGATCCTACGAGCAGTACTTC. Translated, it gives CASSWTSGGSYEQYF.

This chain joins TRBV9 and TRBJ2-5; 11 bases align to TRBD2. The CDR3 is made up of 16 amino acids. The J segment lost 5 bases and the V segment lost 4 bases, leaving 10 bases of the junction unmatched. The germline V gene has CDR1 SGDLS and CDR2 YYNGEE. CDR3 in DNA: TGTGCCAGCAGCCGCTCACTAGCGGGAGATGTGGAGACCCAGTACTTC. Protein sequence: CASSRSLAGDVETQYF.

In its sample, this clone was seen once. The rearrangement uses TRBV19 and TRBJ2-7; the D is unclear. This CDR3 contains 13 residues. Looked up from germline, CDR1 is LNHDA and CDR2 is SQIVND (reference sequence). Deletions cut 5 bases from V and 4 bases from J, with 12 bases between. CDR3 in amino acids: CASSLTVSYEQYF. For the CDR3, the DNA is TGTGCCAGTAGTCTCACAGTTTCTTACGAGCAGTACTTC.

This chain joins TRBV19 and TRBJ2-7; 7 nucleotides line up with TRBD1. V shed 5 bases and J 3 bases; nucleotides not matched to a gene: 7. CDR1 and CDR2 from the germline V gene are LNHDA and SQIVND (reference sequence). CDR3 length: 14 residues. CDR3 in amino acids: CASSPRDRRYEQYF. CDR3 coding DNA: TGTGCCAGTAGTCCACGGGACAGACGCTACGAGCAGTACTTC.

The rearrangement joins TRBV29-1 to TRBJ1-5, with a tentative D call TRBD1 (6 bases). Trimming removed 5 bases from V and 6 bases from J, with 14 bases in between. The CDR3 has 13 amino acids. Germline lookup yields CDR1 SQVTM and CDR2 ANQGSEA. This chain's CDR3 is CSVSAGESQPQHF. DNA of the CDR3: TGCAGCGTTTCCGCAGGGGAGAGTCAGCCCCAGCATTTT.

The chain joins TRBV27 to TRBJ1-5; 7 bases align to TRBD1. The J segment lost 0 bases and the V segment lost 5 bases, leaving 13 bases of the junction unmatched. In germline, CDR1 is MNHEY, CDR2 SMNVEV (reference sequence). The CDR3 length is 18 residues. This CDR3 reads CASSQRALQGYSNQPQHF. The CDR3 DNA reads TGTGCCAGCAGTCAAAGGGCCCTACAGGGGTATAGCAATCAGCCCCAGCATTTT.

The V call is TRBV4-1, the J call TRBJ2-2, with 11 bases aligning to TRBD2. Germline CDR1 reads MGHRA; CDR2 reads YSYEKL. This CDR3 comprises 17 residues. V lost 5 bases to trimming and J lost 4 bases; unmatched junction nucleotides: 9. The CDR3 DNA reads TGCGCCAGCAGCTTTAGGCTAGCGGGAGGCACCACCGGGGAGCTGTTTTTT. It yields the protein CASSFRLAGGTTGELFF.